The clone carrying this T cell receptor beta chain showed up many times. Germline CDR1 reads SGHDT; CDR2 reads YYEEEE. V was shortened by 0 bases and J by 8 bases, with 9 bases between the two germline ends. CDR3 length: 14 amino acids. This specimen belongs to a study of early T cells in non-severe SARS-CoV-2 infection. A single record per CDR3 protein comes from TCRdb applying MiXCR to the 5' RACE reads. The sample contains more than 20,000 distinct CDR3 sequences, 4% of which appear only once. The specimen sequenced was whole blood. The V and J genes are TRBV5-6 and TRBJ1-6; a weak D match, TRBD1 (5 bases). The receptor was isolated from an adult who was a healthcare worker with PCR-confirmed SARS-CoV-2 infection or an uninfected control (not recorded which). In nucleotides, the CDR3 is TGTGCCAGCAGCTTGGACGACAGCTATTCACCCCTCCACTTT. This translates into CASSLDDSYSPLHF.